This TCR beta chain was obtained from a study of blood T cells in healthy people across ages. The germline V gene has CDR1 LGHNA and CDR2 YSLEER. The CDR3 extends over 17 amino acids. Germline trimming cut 0 bases from V and 0 bases from J; bases unmatched to any gene: 5. A second about 6 to 11 cycle PCR used barcoded and J-beta primers. MiXCR, run by TCRdb on the 5' RACE reads, gives a single entry per CDR3 protein. Found here are fewer than 800,000 distinct CDR3 sequences, around 25% of them singletons; the top ten hold 9.4%. This clonotype was recorded a few times. This sample also belongs to another study, concerning T cells of mothers and their children. That report adds: Overlap in related mother-child pairs always slightly exceeded unrelated pairs, never significantly.

The sequence came from a boy aged 5-17 years in good health. This rearrangement joins TRBV4-3 to TRBJ1-3; 7 nucleotides line up with TRBD1. Sequenced: blood. The CDR3 DNA reads TGCGCCAGCAGCCAAGATTATCAGGGGGACTCTGGAAACACCATATATTTT. Its protein product is CASSQDYQGDSGNTIYF.